This T cell receptor beta chain was observed in a study of blood T cell repertoires in COVID-19. CDR3 size: 16 residues. V gave up 0 bases and J gave up 4 bases; unmatched junction bases: 6. Germline loops: CDR1 LNHDA, CDR2 SQIVND (reference sequence). Here immunoSEQ multiplex PCR was the method, and the copy in TCRdb shows in-frame clones only, minus some. This table has about 39,000 clones, just over 90% appearing once. This TCR derives from a man aged 45 to 65 with active COVID-19. This sequence joins TRBV19 and TRBJ1-2, with TRBD1 matching 9 bases. Sequenced: peripheral blood. The CDR3 coding sequence is TGTGCCAGTAGTATAGATCGAAACAGGGGGCTCTATGGCTACACCTTC. This codes for CASSIDRNRGLYGYTF.